This T cell receptor (beta chain) is from a study of ipilimumab plus nivolumab after autologous stem cell transplantation. TCRdb's table, derived via immunoSEQ multiplex PCR, lists solely in-frame clones and lacks some. The sample yields over 75,000 clones, about 83% seen once. CDR3 length equals 13 residues. Trimming left V 5 bases short and J 2 bases short, with 7 bases between. The germline CDR1 and CDR2 sequences are ENHRY and SYGVKD. The receptor was derived from a male donor with diffuse large B-cell lymphoma. Sample: PBMCs, taken in a trial of ipilimumab plus nivolumab as post-transplant consolidation. The chain is built from TRBV10-3 and TRBJ1-3; D is ambiguous. In DNA, the CDR3 is TGTGCCATCAGTAAGGACGCTGGAAACACCATATATTTT. Translated, it gives CAISKDAGNTIYF.